This T cell receptor beta chain was documented in a study of blood T cell repertoires in COVID-19. At the level of the study: Italy, Spain and the United States were the sources of the convalescent and acute COVID-19 samples. Sample material is recorded as cDNA or gDNA derived from T cells, B-cell-depleted T cells, or PBMCs.

Profiling relied on immunoSEQ multiplex PCR, and the TCRdb table lists in-frame clones only, not all of them. The profile shows under 200,000 clones, roughly 88% of them singletons. V lost 5 bases, J lost 0 bases, and 8 bases lay in between. This CDR3 comprises 13 residues. Germline lookup yields CDR1 PRHDT and CDR2 FYEKMQ (reference sequence). The TCR originated in a woman aged 80 or over with active or convalescent COVID-19. The chain couples TRBV13 to TRBJ2-7; D might be TRBD1 (5 bases). The sample comprised peripheral blood. CDR3: CASSLGRSYEQYF. CDR3 coding DNA: TGTGCCAGCAGCCTGGGGCGCTCCTACGAGCAGTACTTC.